Listed below are T cell receptor beta chains from one sample, sequenced in a study of T cell changes during pregnancy in multiple sclerosis. The data were produced by immunoSEQ multiplex PCR, yet TCRdb's version contains in-frame clones alone and is incomplete. The data contain some 80,000 clones, 90% to 95% of them singletons. The material was CD4+ T cells from peripheral blood mononuclear cells, obtained after pregnancy. The receptor source for this set is a female donor with multiple sclerosis, enrolled in a pregnancy study. Both conserved end residues are trimmed from each CDR3.

j_gene,v_gene,len,CDR3aa
TRBJ2-5,TRBV19,13,ASSIGLAVQETQY
TRBJ1-5,TRBV7-2,12,ASSPSGGNQPQH
TRBJ2-3,TRBV30,13,AWSVASGVTDTQY
TRBJ2-3,TRBV4-2,14,ASAVGLAGGTDTQY
TRBJ2-7,TRBV5-4,11,ASSLQGADEQY
TRBJ2-2,TRBV4-2,14,ASSHPNLVDTGELF
TRBJ2-5,TRBV28,13,ASTLDRGGKETQY
TRBJ1-3,TRBV5-1,15,ASSASNRGRGGNTIY
TRBJ1-6,TRBV6-5,13,ASSFAGGRGSPLH
TRBJ1-1,TRBV7-9,11,ASSLTQNTEAF
TRBJ1-1,TRBV5-6,11,ASSLVGGVEAF
TRBJ1-3,TRBV7-6,12,ASSLFSQGNTIY
TRBJ2-2,TRBV13,18,ASSPHYRTSGRPAGGELF
TRBJ1-4,TRBV23-1,13,ASSRGESTNEKLF
TRBJ2-7,TRBV11-2,12,ASSLEGQNHEQY
TRBJ2-1,TRBV9,13,ASSVAGGPRNEQF
TRBJ2-3,TRBV5-1,15,ASSLALAGAGSGTQY
TRBJ2-1,TRBV5-1,11,ASSLLSSGEQF
TRBJ2-7,TRBV2,12,ASKGLAGVYEQY
TRBJ2-5,TRBV6-1,11,ASRQGVRETQY
TRBJ2-1,TRBV5-1,15,ASSLGGDSPSYNEQF
TRBJ2-1,TRBV7-3,14,ASSPTSGSRRNEQF
TRBJ1-1,TRBV7-2,14,ASSSQAQLPNTEAF
TRBJ1-2,TRBV2,14,ASNGRVHTGYDGYT
TRBJ2-3,TRBV7-2,11,ASSQQSTDTQY
TRBJ2-7,TRBV27,13,ASDWRGTETYEQY
TRBJ2-1,TRBV5-4,12,ASTPTSGLNEQF
TRBJ2-7,TRBV19,12,ASRDRGTSYEQY
TRBJ2-7,TRBV11-3,9,ASSQFYEQY
TRBJ1-5,TRBV19,13,ASRQQGRSNQPQH
TRBJ2-2,TRBV19,15,ASSGLRQGRNTGELF
TRBJ2-3,TRBV7-9,9,ATRLTDTQY
TRBJ2-3,TRBV19,13,ASSIQGAGTDTQY
TRBJ2-7,TRBV9,13,ASSPFSGISYEQY
TRBJ1-2,TRBV2,9,ASREERVYT
TRBJ2-3,TRBV2,11,ASSAPPGDTQY
TRBJ2-1,TRBV5-4,13,ASSLGTPSYNEQF
TRBJ1-1,TRBV5-1,12,ASSLRDSGTEAF
TRBJ2-3,TRBV30,14,AWGSLTSGRLATQY
TRBJ2-1,TRBV7-7,11,ASSPRTGNEQF
TRBJ2-7,TRBV28,15,ASSSLLLAGGTHEQY
TRBJ1-4,TRBV9,13,ASSVNPATNEKLF
TRBJ2-3,TRBV7-9,14,ASSLSTGLGTDTQY
TRBJ1-3,TRBV19,12,ASNFRSSGNTIY
TRBJ1-5,TRBV7-2,14,ASSLGALRSNQPQH
TRBJ2-7,TRBV4-2,11,ASSLEGTYEQY
TRBJ1-3,TRBV6-5,14,ASSYSTGQPGNTIY
TRBJ2-7,TRBV28,9,ASGGGREQY